The present T cell receptor (beta chain) was sequenced within a study of blood T cell repertoires in COVID-19. As for the study in general: T cells, B-cell-depleted T cells, or PBMCs supplied cDNA or gDNA.

Germline V gene data show CDR1 as MNHEY and CDR2 as SVGAGI. The CDR3 sequence is 15 residues long. V lost 5 bases and J lost 8; bases outside the gene matches: 9. Per the original data handling: It was from reference gene primer amplification that nucleated cell counts were estimated. Assay used: immunoSEQ multiplex PCR; TCRdb lists only in-frame clones, some missing. The V and J calls and the clone size are those of that table, but D and trimming were determined from the DNA. This table holds around 100,000 clones, 70% to 90% found once. The J gene is TRBJ2-1, the V gene TRBV6-5; 10 bases agree with TRBD1. The sequenced sample was peripheral blood. The source of this sequence is a human donor in a cohort sampled during active COVID-19. CDR3 residues: CASSKDRGSSHEQFF. The CDR3 nucleotides are TGTGCCAGCAGTAAGGACAGGGGGAGTAGCCATGAGCAGTTCTTC.